Here is one T cell receptor beta chain with its context. The source of the sample is a study of T cell responses to AZD1222 COVID-19 vaccine. Repertoires were generated with immunoSEQ multiplex PCR, while TCRdb's copy carries only in-frame clones and drops some. The sample has roughly 110,000 clones, roughly 89% seen once; the top ten hold less than 25%. This material consisted of peripheral blood, taken on day 0 of AZD1222 vaccination. This TCR derives from an adult in good health.

The CDR3 sequence: CASSLAAGGRSGELFF. The CDR3 DNA follows: TGTGCCAGCAGCCTGGCCGCAGGGGGTCGGTCCGGGGAGCTGTTTTTT. The chain couples TRBV27 to TRBJ2-2; 7 positions agree with TRBD1. Germline V gene sequence: CDR1 MNHEY, CDR2 SMNVEV (reference sequence). V trimming: 6 bases; J trimming: 6 bases; junction bases outside the gene matches: 13. The CDR3 covers 16 residues.